This TCR beta chain was recovered during a study of T cell responses to AZD1222 COVID-19 vaccine. Study summary: Analysis merged second doses at about 4 or about 12 weeks.

Measured with immunoSEQ multiplex PCR; TCRdb has only the in-frame clones, and not every one. The sample consists of around 70,000 clones, about nine tenths of them appearing once. With regard to this clone: Its specificity is not known.

The CDR3 runs 16 residues. Germline V gene data show CDR1 as SGDLS and CDR2 as YYNGEE. The ends were cut back, 0 bases at V and 2 bases at J, with 11 bases in the middle. Study-wide findings and caveats: At baseline, just a handful of AZD1222 recipients tested seropositive. Repertoires were sampled only after the peak T cell response. Females made up more of the donors, who were largely white British, and clonal diversity may have come out too low.

This clonotype was obtained from an adult in good health. Specimen: peripheral blood, collected on day 0 of AZD1222 vaccination. The chain employs TRBV9 and TRBJ2-2, with a tentative D call TRBD2 (5 bases). Here the CDR3 reads CASSVGLAINTGELFF. CDR3 in DNA: TGTGCCAGCAGCGTAGGTCTAGCAATAAACACCGGGGAGCTGTTTTTT. The full variable domain, rest sourced from reference TRBV9 and TRBJ2-2, is DSGVTQTPKHLITATGQRVTLRCSPRSGDLSVYWYQQSLDQGLQFLIQYYNGEERAKGNILERFSAQQFPDLHSELNLSSLELGDSALYFCASSVGLAINTGELFFGEGSRLTVL.